Sequencing of this TCR beta chain was carried out in a study of CD8+CD57+ T cells in acquired aplastic anemia. Study-level background: Mean yield of DNA from sorted CD4+ and CD8+ cells was roughly 3.2 ug. General study findings and limits: Patients and controls shared roughly 28 CD8+ CDR3 sequences, which appeared highly expressed in patients and within their immunodominant clones. In CD8+ cells, Simpson's diversity showed no significant difference between patients and controls.

CD8+CD57+ cell expansion had been shown by flow cytometry in patients chosen for sequencing. Diagnosis of severe acquired aplastic anemia applied to all patients. As concerns this clonotype: The antigen remains undetermined. It is likely a read error, because the conserved phenylalanine at the end of the CDR3 is missing.

V lost 0 bases and J lost 6, with 10 bases in between. The CDR3 runs to 15 residues. Germline-derived CDR1 and CDR2 are SGHNT and YYREEE (reference sequence). Profiles of TCR beta VDJ and CDR3 were generated from a genomic DNA template. TCRdb reanalysed the reads using MiXCR and keeps one entry per CDR3 protein. The sample records 150,000 to 160,000 distinct CDR3 sequences, about 48% being singletons. The TCR was taken from a human donor with aplastic anemia. This chain links TRBV5-4 with TRBJ1-6; no clear D gene. The source material was sorted CD4+, CD8+, or CD8+CD57+ T cells (not recorded which) from PBMCs. The DNA for the CDR3 is TGTGCCAGCAGCTTGGCTGGGAGCCCTAATTCACCCCTCCACCTT. As protein: CASSLAGSPNSPLHL.